A single sample gave rise to the 14 T cell receptor beta chains below, sequenced in a study of blood T cell repertoires in COVID-19. Assay used: immunoSEQ multiplex PCR; TCRdb lists only in-frame clones, some missing. The sample contains under 200,000 clones, around 90% of which appear only once. Sequencing input: peripheral blood. Source of these receptors: a man in his forties or fifties with acute or convalescent COVID-19.

The V and J genes are TRBV7-9 and TRBJ1-3; 7 positions match TRBD1. CDR3 length: 13 amino acids. The J segment lost 5 bases and the V segment lost 3 bases, leaving 1 base of the junction unmatched. CDR1 and CDR2 (germline): SEHNR, FQNEAQ (reference sequence). DNA for the CDR3: TGTGCCAGCAGCTTGGGACAGAGAAACACCATATATTTT. Translation gives CASSLGQRNTIYF.

The CDR3 here is CASFSGVYTGELFF. The CDR3 DNA is TGTGCCAGCTTTTCAGGGGTGTACACCGGGGAGCTGTTTTTT. The chain recombines TRBV6-5 with TRBJ2-2, with a possible D match to TRBD1 (6 bases). Trimming shortened V by 8 bases and J by 3 bases, and 13 bases separated the two germline ends. CDR3 length equals 14 residues. Germline lookup yields CDR1 MNHEY and CDR2 SVGAGI.

V usage is TRBV15 and J usage is TRBJ1-5; D remains unclear. V dropped 0 bases and J dropped 7 bases, with 7 bases sitting between them. Germline-derived CDR1 and CDR2 are LNHNV and YYDKDF (reference sequence). The CDR3 consists of 13 residues. This CDR3 reads CATSRDVGQPQHF. The CDR3 nucleotides read TGTGCCACCAGCAGAGATGTTGGCCAGCCCCAGCATTTT.

The chain is built from TRBV4-1 and TRBJ1-2; D is perhaps TRBD1 (5 bases). The ends were cut back, 0 bases at V and 0 bases at J, with 8 bases in the middle. CDR1 is MGHRA, CDR2 YSYEKL, per germline. The CDR3 length is 15 residues. The DNA for the CDR3 is TGCGCCAGCAGCCAAGAGACAGCAGCTAACTATGGCTACACCTTC. The encoded protein is CASSQETAANYGYTF.

The DNA for the CDR3 is TGTGCCAGCACTGGACAGCCGAACTATGGCTACACCTTC. It codes for CASTGQPNYGYTF. The chain employs TRBV9 and TRBJ1-2, with D possibly being TRBD1 (6 bases). Trimming left V 6 bases short and J 2 bases short, with 11 bases between. Looked up from germline, CDR1 is SGDLS and CDR2 is YYNGEE. CDR3 length: 13 amino acids.

The genes are TRBV5-6 and TRBJ2-7; 8 bases line up with TRBD1. Germline V gene sequence: CDR1 SGHDT, CDR2 YYEEEE. The CDR3 runs to 14 residues. Trimming took 2 bases from V and 2 from J; bases not matched to a gene: 3. The CDR3 loop reads CASSFGTGPYEQYV. The CDR3 DNA is TGTGCCAGCAGCTTTGGGACAGGCCCCTACGAGCAGTACGTC.

The chain joins TRBV4-1 to TRBJ2-6; possible D gene TRBD1, 6 bases. CDR3 length: 18 residues. V gave up 2 bases and J gave up 0 bases, with 14 bases separating them. Per the germline V gene, CDR1 is MGHRA and CDR2 is YSYEKL. The CDR3 coding sequence is TGCGCCAGCAGCCAACCGTTTACAGGGACCTCTGGGGCCAACGTCCTGACTTTC. It encodes CASSQPFTGTSGANVLTF.

V usage is TRBV28 and J usage is TRBJ1-5; 11 bases line up with TRBD1. Germline loops: CDR1 MDHEN, CDR2 SYDVKM. V lost 6 bases, J lost 3 bases, and 4 bases stayed unmatched. This CDR3 has 15 residues. The CDR3 spells CASRRTGGNNQPQHF. The CDR3 nucleotides read TGTGCCAGCAGGCGGACAGGGGGCAACAATCAGCCCCAGCATTTT.

Regarding this clone: Different DNA sequences within this sample yield the same CDR3. The V call is TRBV30, the J call TRBJ1-3; D gene ambiguous. Trimming took 4 bases from V and 3 from J, leaving 4 bases between them. The CDR3 extends over 11 amino acids. Germline CDR1 is GTSNPN and CDR2 is SVGIG (reference sequence). CDR3 loop: CAWTGGNTIYF. The CDR3 DNA reads TGTGCCTGGACGGGTGGAAACACCATATATTTT.

The chain has TRBV29-1 and TRBJ2-3, with 8 bases fitting TRBD2. V was clipped by 3 bases and J by 4 bases; unmatched bases: 15. Germline loops: CDR1 SQVTM, CDR2 ANQGSEA. CDR3 length: 17 amino acids. The CDR3 sequence: CSVDRGSRLATPDTQYF. Written as DNA, the CDR3 is TGCAGCGTTGATCGCGGGTCAAGACTAGCGACCCCAGATACGCAGTATTTT.

The DNA for the CDR3 is TGTGCCAGCAGCTTAGGGGCAGGGGTCCGCGCGTCGCAGTATTTT. It codes for CASSLGAGVRASQYF. The chain is built from TRBV7-8 and TRBJ2-3, with a possible D match to TRBD1 (6 bases). Germline V gene data show CDR1 as SGHVS and CDR2 as FQNEAQ. With 1 base removed from V and 10 bases from J, the gap between germline ends came to 18 bases. The CDR3 length is 15 residues.

J is TRBJ2-2 and V is TRBV2, with 9 bases that match TRBD2. J was trimmed by 5 bases and V by 4 bases; bases with no gene match: 8. The length of the CDR3 is 16 residues. The germline CDR1 and CDR2 sequences are SNHLY and FYNNEI. The DNA for the CDR3 is TGTGCCAGCAGTGTGAGGAGCGGGAGGTTAACCGGGGAGCTGTTTTTT. Protein sequence: CASSVRSGRLTGELFF. Drawing the rest from reference TRBV2 and TRBJ2-2, the complete variable domain is EPEVTQTPSHQVTQMGQEVILRCVPISNHLYFYWYRQILGQKVEFLVSFYNNEISEKSEIFDDQFSVERPDGSNFTLKIRSTKLEDSAMYFCASSVRSGRLTGELFFGEGSRLTVL.

The chain combines TRBV5-1 with TRBJ2-1; no firm D call. The CDR3 loop spans 15 amino acids. V was trimmed by 2 bases and J by 0 bases, leaving 9 bases between them. Germline CDR1 is SGHRS and CDR2 is YFSETQ. The CDR3 loop is CASSFTESSYNEQFF. The CDR3 nucleotides are TGCGCCAGCAGCTTCACAGAGAGCTCCTACAATGAGCAGTTCTTC.

The rearrangement uses TRBV20-1 and TRBJ1-2; no clear D gene. Germline V gene sequence: CDR1 DFQATT, CDR2 SNEGSKA (reference sequence). CDR3 length: 14 residues. V was trimmed by 3 bases and J by 4 bases, leaving 15 bases between them. The CDR3 reads CSASSVTKRYGYTF. The DNA of the CDR3 is TGCAGTGCTAGTTCAGTAACTAAACGCTATGGCTACACCTTC.